The following is a TCR beta chain sequence with its context. Germline V CDR1 and CDR2: SEHNR, FQNEAQ (reference sequence). The CDR3 runs to 12 residues. V lost 1 base to trimming and J lost 3 bases, with 4 bases between them. The data derive from a study of cytomegalovirus exposure and HLA in healthy donors. The PCR had 60 Vbeta and 13 Jbeta primers. Measured with immunoSEQ multiplex PCR; TCRdb has only the in-frame clones, and not every one. The sample carries some 80,000 clones, around 78% recorded once. The receptor's source is a man aged 35 to 55 in good health and CMV-seronegative. The sample taken for sequencing was PBMCs. The chain carries TRBV7-9 and TRBJ2-7; D unresolved. DNA of the CDR3: TGTGCCAGCAGCTTAGGCAGCTACGAGCAGTACTTC. Translation gives CASSLGSYEQYF.